This T cell receptor (beta chain) emerged from a study of identifying expanded T cells in peripheral blood. Only a few counts were recorded for this clone. Its antigen is unidentified. Study-level findings and limits: Over about two and four weeks, about 15 and 18 clones changed, versus around 1.2 between replicates. Variance in clone template counts between two-week samples significantly increased with total template count across all healthy donors.

Assay used: immunoSEQ multiplex PCR; TCRdb lists only in-frame clones, some missing. The sample lists tens of thousands of clones, 88% occurring once. The TCR sequence derives from a person aged 18-69 years in good health. The sample was blood.

CDR3 residues: CASSGLWGTEAFF. The CDR3 DNA reads TGTGCCAGTAGCGGACTTTGGGGCACTGAAGCTTTCTTT. The genes are TRBV19 and TRBJ1-1; D is ambiguous. The germline V gene has CDR1 LNHDA and CDR2 SQIVND (reference sequence). The V end was cut by 6 bases, the J end by 4 bases, with 12 bases between. The CDR3 loop spans 13 amino acids.